This record concerns one TCR beta chain sequence. Its antigen is not identified. One end of the junction fails to match germline, which may point to a read error. The authors amplified TCR beta CDR3 regions from RNA transcripts. An initial RT-PCR round employing HTBI primers preceded a second-round multiplex PCR. TCRdb passed the multiplex PCR reads through MiXCR, listing each CDR3 protein once. In the table there are some 350,000 distinct CDR3 sequences, roughly 17% of which are singletons. Germline V gene sequence: CDR1 SGHRS, CDR2 YFSETQ. CDR3 size: 15 residues. No donor had other autoimmune disease, uncontrolled infection, pregnancy or lactation. PBMCs stemmed from roughly 9.4 ml of fresh peripheral blood. The source of the sample is a study of Graves' ophthalmopathy and Graves' hyperthyroidism. General study results and limits: The model flagged ophthalmopathy progression at 65% to 71% sensitivity and roughly 72% specificity.

This receptor was taken from an adult woman with stable Graves' hyperthyroidism. What was sequenced was peripheral blood. The chain employs TRBV5-1 and TRBJ2-7; tentatively, D is TRBD1 or TRBD2 (5 bases each). Here the CDR3 DNA reads TGCACCAGCAGCCCGCCGGGACCTACCAAGAGAGAGCAGTACTTC. Protein sequence: CTSSPPGPTKREQYF.